This T cell receptor (beta chain) was captured by sequencing in a study of cytomegalovirus exposure and HLA in healthy donors. Study overall: Within the Caucasian-associated ancestry cluster were roughly 81% of the 398 genotyped donors.

A remark on this clone: Antigen: not known.

Primers included in the PCR were 60 Vbeta and 13 Jbeta primers. Profiled with immunoSEQ multiplex PCR; TCRdb holds only in-frame clones, not every one. This sample has about 110,000 clones, with around 85% found just once. General study findings and limits: In a later analysis, an Asian-associated ancestry cluster reportedly showed fewer N-insertions than the roughly 730-donor mean. In a later analysis, TCR beta V- and J-gene trimming showed a link to a missense DCLRE1C variant. Researchers catalogued approximately 170 TCR beta chains as cytomegalovirus-associated.

V was pared by 5 bases and J by 2 bases, with 12 bases between. The CDR3 covers 14 residues. Germline CDR1 PRHDT, CDR2 FYEKMQ (reference sequence). The sequenced sample was PBMCs. The gene calls are TRBV13 and TRBJ1-2; the D gene is possibly TRBD1 (5 bases). The sequence came from a man in his forties in good health and CMV-seronegative. CDR3 in DNA: TGTGCCAGCAGCCAGTGGGGGGACAACTATGGCTACACCTTC. Translated, it gives CASSQWGDNYGYTF.